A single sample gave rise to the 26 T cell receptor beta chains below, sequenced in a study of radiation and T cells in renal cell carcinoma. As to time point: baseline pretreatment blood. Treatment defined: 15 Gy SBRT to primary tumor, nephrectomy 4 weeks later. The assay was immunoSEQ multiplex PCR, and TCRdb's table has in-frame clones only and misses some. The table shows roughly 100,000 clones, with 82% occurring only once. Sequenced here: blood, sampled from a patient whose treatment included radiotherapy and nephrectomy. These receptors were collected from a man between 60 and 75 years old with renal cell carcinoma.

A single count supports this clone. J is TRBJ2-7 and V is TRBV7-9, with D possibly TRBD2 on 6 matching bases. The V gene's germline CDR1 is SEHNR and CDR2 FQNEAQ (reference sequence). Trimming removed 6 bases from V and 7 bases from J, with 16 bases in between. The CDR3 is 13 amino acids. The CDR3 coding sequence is TGTGCCAGCAGTCGGGCCGGGGAGGTGGAGCAGTACTTC. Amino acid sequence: CASSRAGEVEQYF.

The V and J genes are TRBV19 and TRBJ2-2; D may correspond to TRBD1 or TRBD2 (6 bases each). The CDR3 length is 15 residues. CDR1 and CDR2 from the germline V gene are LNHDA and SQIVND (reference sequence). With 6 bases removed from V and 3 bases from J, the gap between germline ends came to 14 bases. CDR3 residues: CASRMLGGDTGELFF. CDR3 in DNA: TGTGCCAGTAGGATGTTGGGGGGCGACACCGGGGAGCTGTTTTTT.

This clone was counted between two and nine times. The CDR3 reads CASSHPGGSGGTQYF. The CDR3 coding sequence is TGTGCCAGCAGCCACCCCGGCGGCAGTGGGGGGACCCAGTACTTC. This chain uses TRBV7-2 with TRBJ2-5; the D gene could be TRBD1 or TRBD2 (5 bases each). The CDR3 has 15 amino acids. V lost 5 bases, J lost 7 bases, and 20 bases lay in between. Germline values: CDR1 SGHTA, CDR2 FQGNSA. Combining the CDR3 with reference TRBV7-2 and TRBJ2-5 gives the whole variable domain GAGVSQSPSNKVTEKGKDVELRCDPISGHTALYWYRQSLGQGLEFLIYFQGNSAPDKSGLPSDRFSAERTGGSVSTLTIQRTQQEDSAVYLCASSHPGGSGGTQYFGPGTRLLVL.

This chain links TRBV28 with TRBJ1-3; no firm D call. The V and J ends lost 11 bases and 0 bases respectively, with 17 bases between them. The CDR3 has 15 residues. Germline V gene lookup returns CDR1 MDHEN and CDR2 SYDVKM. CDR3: CASWTTLSSGNTIYF. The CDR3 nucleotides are TGTGCCTCCTGGACCACGCTGAGCTCTGGAAACACCATATATTTT.

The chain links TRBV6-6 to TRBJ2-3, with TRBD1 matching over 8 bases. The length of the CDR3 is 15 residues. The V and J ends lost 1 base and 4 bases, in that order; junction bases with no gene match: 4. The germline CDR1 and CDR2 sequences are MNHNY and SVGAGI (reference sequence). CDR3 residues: CASSYLDRVPDTQYF. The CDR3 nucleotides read TGTGCCAGCAGTTACTTGGACAGGGTGCCAGATACGCAGTATTTT.

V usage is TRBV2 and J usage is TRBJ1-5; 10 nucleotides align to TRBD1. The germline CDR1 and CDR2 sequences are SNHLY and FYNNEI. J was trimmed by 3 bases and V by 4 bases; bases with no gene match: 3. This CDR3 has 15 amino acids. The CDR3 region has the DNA TGTGCCAGCAGTGGGGACAGGGGAGACAATCAGCCCCAGCATTTT. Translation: CASSGDRGDNQPQHF.

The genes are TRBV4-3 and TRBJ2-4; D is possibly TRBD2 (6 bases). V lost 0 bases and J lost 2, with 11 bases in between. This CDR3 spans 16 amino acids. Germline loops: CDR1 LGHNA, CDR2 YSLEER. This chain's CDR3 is CASSQEWAGPKNIQYF. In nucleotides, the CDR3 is TGCGCCAGCAGCCAAGAATGGGCGGGGCCCAAAAACATTCAGTACTTC.

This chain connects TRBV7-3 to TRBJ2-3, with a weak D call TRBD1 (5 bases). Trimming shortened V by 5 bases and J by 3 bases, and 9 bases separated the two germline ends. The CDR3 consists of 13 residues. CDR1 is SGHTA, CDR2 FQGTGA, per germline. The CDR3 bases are TGTGCCAGCAGCCCCGGACATACAGATACGCAGTATTTT. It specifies CASSPGHTDTQYF.

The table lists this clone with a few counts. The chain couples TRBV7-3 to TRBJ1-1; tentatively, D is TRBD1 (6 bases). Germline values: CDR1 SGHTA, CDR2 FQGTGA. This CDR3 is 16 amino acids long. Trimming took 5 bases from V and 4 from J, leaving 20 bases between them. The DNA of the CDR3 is TGTGCCAGCAGCGTAGGGGAGACAGGAGGAGGCACTGAAGCTTTCTTT. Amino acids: CASSVGETGGGTEAFF. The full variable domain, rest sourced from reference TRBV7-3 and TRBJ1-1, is GAGVSQTPSNKVTEKGKYVELRCDPISGHTALYWYRQSLGQGPEFLIYFQGTGAADDSGLPNDRFFAVRPEGSVSTLKIQRTERGDSAVYLCASSVGETGGGTEAFFGQGTRLTVV.

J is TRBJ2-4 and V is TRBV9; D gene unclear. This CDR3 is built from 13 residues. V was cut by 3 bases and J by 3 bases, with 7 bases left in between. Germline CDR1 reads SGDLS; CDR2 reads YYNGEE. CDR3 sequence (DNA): TGTGCCAGCAGCGGCAACAACAAAAACATTCAGTACTTC. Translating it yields CASSGNNKNIQYF.

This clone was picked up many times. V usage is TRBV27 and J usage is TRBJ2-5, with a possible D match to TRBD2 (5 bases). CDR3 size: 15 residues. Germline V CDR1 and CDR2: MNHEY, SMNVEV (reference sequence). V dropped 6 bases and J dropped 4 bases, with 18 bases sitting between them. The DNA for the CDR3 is TGTGCCAGCAGCAATCTTAGGGTGGGAGTAGAGACCCAGTACTTC. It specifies CASSNLRVGVETQYF.

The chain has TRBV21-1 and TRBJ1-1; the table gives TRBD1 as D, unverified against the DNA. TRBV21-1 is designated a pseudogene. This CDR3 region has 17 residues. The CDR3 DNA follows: TGTGCCAGGAACATATGGACCGAGGGGGACAGTGGCACTGAAGCTTTCTTT. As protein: CARNIWTEGDSGTEAFF.

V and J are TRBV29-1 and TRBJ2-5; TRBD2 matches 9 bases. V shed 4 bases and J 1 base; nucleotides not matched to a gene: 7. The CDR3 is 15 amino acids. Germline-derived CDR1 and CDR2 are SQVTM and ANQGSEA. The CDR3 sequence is CSVGTSVALQETQYF. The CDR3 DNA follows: TGCAGCGTTGGGACTAGCGTCGCCCTCCAAGAGACCCAGTACTTC.

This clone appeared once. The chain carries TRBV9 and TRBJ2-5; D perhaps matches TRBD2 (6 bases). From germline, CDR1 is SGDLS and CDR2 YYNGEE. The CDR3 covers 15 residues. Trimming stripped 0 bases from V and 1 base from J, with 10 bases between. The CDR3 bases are TGTGCCAGCAGCGTAGCGGCGGGGCCCCAAGAGACCCAGTACTTC. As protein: CASSVAAGPQETQYF.

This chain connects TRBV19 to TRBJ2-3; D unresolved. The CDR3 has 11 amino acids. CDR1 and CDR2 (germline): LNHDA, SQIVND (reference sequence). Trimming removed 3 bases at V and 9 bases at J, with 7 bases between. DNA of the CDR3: TGTGCCAGTAGTATTGGTAGAACGCAGTATTTT. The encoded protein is CASSIGRTQYF.

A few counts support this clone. CDR3 coding DNA: TGTGCCAGCAGCACCCAGCGGGGTAAGTATGAGCAGTTCTTC. This sequence encodes CASSTQRGKYEQFF. V gene TRBV7-2 combines with J gene TRBJ2-1; 7 bases map to TRBD2. This CDR3 has 14 residues. The V segment lost 5 bases and the J segment 8 bases; nucleotides outside the gene matches: 9. The germline V gene has CDR1 SGHTA and CDR2 FQGNSA.

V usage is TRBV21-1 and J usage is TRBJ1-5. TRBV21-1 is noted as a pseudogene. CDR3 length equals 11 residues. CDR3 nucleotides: TGTGCCACCCCTCGGGGACAGCCCCAGCATTTT. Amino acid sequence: CATPRGQPQHF.

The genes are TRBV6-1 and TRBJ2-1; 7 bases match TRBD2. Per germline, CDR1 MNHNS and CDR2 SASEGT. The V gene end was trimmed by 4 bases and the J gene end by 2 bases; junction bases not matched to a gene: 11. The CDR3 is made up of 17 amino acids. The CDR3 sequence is CASSVSLGLAAYNEQFF. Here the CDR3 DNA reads TGTGCCAGCAGTGTATCCCTGGGTCTAGCGGCCTACAATGAGCAGTTCTTC.

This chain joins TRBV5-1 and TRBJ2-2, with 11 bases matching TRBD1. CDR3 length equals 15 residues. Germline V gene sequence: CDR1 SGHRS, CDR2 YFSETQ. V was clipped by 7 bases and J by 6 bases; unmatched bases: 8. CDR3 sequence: CASGRTGGLPGELFF. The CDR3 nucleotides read TGCGCCAGCGGACGGACAGGGGGCCTCCCCGGGGAGCTGTTTTTT.

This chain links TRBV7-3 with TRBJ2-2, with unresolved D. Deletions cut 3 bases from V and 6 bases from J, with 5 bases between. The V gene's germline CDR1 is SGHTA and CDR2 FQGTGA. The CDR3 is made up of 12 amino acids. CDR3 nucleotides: TGTGCCAGCAGCTTCGCTGCCGGGGAGCTGTTTTTT. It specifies CASSFAAGELFF.

In DNA, the CDR3 is TGTGCCAGCAGCTTAGGAGGGGCCAGCGGGAGAGGTCGAGAGCAGTACTTC. Its translation is CASSLGGASGRGREQYF. V and J are TRBV7-2 and TRBJ2-7; 8 bases map to TRBD2. The CDR3 totals 17 residues. Germline-derived CDR1 and CDR2 are SGHTA and FQGNSA. With V trimmed by 1 base and J by 7 bases, 15 bases remained unmatched.

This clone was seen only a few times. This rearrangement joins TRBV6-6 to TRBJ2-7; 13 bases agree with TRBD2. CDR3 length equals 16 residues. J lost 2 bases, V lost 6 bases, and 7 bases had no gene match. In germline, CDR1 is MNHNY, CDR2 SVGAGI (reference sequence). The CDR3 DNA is TGTGCCAGCAGCCGCGGACTAGCGGGAGTGGCCTACGAGCAGTACTTC. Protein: CASSRGLAGVAYEQYF.

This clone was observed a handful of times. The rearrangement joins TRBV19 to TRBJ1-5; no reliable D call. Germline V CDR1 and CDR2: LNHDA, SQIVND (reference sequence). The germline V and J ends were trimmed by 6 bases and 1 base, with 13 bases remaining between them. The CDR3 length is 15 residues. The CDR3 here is CASSDRGGSNQPQHF. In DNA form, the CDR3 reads TGTGCCAGTAGCGACCGGGGAGGAAGCAATCAGCCCCAGCATTTT. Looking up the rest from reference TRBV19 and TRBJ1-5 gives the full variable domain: DGGITQSPKYLFRKEGQNVTLSCEQNLNHDAMYWYRQDPGQGLRLIYYSQIVNDFQKGDIAEGYSVSREKKESFPLTVTSAQKNPTAFYLCASSDRGGSNQPQHFGDGTRLSIL.

CDR3 amino acids: CASSVGRENTEAFF. For the CDR3, the DNA is TGTGCCAGCAGCGTAGGCCGGGAGAACACTGAAGCTTTCTTT. The chain joins TRBV9 to TRBJ1-1; D gene unclear. V was clipped by 0 bases and J by 1 base, with 7 bases between them. Per germline, CDR1 SGDLS and CDR2 YYNGEE. The CDR3 extends over 14 amino acids.

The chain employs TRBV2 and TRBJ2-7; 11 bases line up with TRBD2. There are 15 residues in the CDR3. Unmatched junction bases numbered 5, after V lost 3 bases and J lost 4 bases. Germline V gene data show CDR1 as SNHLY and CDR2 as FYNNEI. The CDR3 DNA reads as TGTGCCAGCAGTGATCTGGGACTAGCGGTTTACGAGCAGTACTTC. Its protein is CASSDLGLAVYEQYF.

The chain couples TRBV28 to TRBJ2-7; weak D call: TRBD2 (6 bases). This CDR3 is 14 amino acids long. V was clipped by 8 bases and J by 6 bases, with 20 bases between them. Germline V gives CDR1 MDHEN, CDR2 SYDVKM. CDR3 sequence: CASGGGGRITEQYF. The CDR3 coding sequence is TGTGCCAGCGGGGGTGGAGGGAGGATTACCGAGCAGTACTTC.